Listed below are T cell receptor beta chains from one sample, sequenced in a study of blood T cell repertoires in COVID-19. Some clones are missing from TCRdb's copy, which holds only in-frame ones; the method was immunoSEQ multiplex PCR. This table has about 40,000 clones, roughly four fifths appearing once. Sequences were obtained from peripheral blood. These receptors were collected from a woman aged 55-70 years with acute or convalescent COVID-19. Each CDR3 is given with its conserved first and last residue. The order of the fields is CDR3 DNA, CDR3 protein, D gene, V gene, clone size, J gene. A D gene is named only where the DNA matches it firmly. Size is omitted from some rows. Given values are once, few, many or a class for expanded clones.

TGTGCCAGCAGTGAATCCCCGGAGCCCTACAATGAGCAGTTCTTC | CASSESPEPYNEQFF | NA | TRBV6-1 | NA | TRBJ2-1
TGTGCCAGCAGCTTGGCCGGAGGGCGGAGTAGGACTGAAGCTTTCTTT | CASSLAGGRSRTEAFF | NA | TRBV5-4 | NA | TRBJ1-1
TGTGCCAGCTCACCTATGTCGGGGGAGATCTACAATGAGCAGTTCTTC | CASSPMSGEIYNEQFF | NA | TRBV18 | NA | TRBJ2-1
TGTGCCAGCAGCCAGGACAGAGGAAACACCATATATTTT | CASSQDRGNTIYF | NA | TRBV2 | once | TRBJ1-3
TGTGCCAGCAGCCTGGGGACAGCTAACTATGGCTACACCTTC | CASSLGTANYGYTF | TRBD1 | TRBV3-1/TRBV3-2 | few | TRBJ1-2
TGTGCCAGCAGTTTATCCTCCCCCGGCGAGCAGTACTTC | CASSLSSPGEQYF | NA | TRBV6-5 | NA | TRBJ2-7
TGTGCCAGCAGCTTAGGAACAGGTTCTCCCCCCCAGTATTTT | CASSLGTGSPPQYF | NA | TRBV11-1 | NA | TRBJ2-3
TGTGCCAGCAGTTTAGCCGGGTCCTACGAGCAGTACTTC | CASSLAGSYEQYF | NA | TRBV28 | NA | TRBJ2-7
TGTGCTAGTGGTTTGGTTAGTGGGCTGGACAATGAGCAGTTCTTC | CASGLVSGLDNEQFF | NA | TRBV12-5 | NA | TRBJ2-1
TGTGCCAGCAGCCAAGTGGGTGGAGGTGAAGCTTTCTTT | CASSQVGGGEAFF | NA | TRBV14 | NA | TRBJ1-1